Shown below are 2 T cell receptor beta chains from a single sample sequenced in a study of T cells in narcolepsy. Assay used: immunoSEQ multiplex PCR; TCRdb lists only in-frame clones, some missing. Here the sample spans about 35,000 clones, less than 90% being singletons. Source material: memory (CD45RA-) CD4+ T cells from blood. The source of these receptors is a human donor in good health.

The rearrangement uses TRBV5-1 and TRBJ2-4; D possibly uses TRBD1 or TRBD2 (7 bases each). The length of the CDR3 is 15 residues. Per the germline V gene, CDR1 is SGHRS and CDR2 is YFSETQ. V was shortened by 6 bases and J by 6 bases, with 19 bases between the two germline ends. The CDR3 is CASTPGGGQANIQYF. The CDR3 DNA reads TGCGCCAGCACCCCAGGGGGGGGCCAGGCAAACATTCAGTACTTC.

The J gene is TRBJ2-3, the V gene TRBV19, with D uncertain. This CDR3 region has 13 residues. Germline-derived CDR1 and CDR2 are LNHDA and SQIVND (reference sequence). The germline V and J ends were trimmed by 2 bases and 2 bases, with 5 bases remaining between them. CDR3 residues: CASSISDTDTQYF. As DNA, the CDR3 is TGTGCCAGTAGTATATCAGACACAGATACGCAGTATTTT.